These 12 T cell receptor beta chains share one sample of origin, sequenced in a study of T cell repertoires in cytomegalovirus infection. These receptors have no known antigen. TCRdb reanalysed the reads using MiXCR and keeps one entry per CDR3 protein. Of roughly 570,000 distinct CDR3 sequences in the sample, 40% were seen once. The sample here was cultured PBMCs, taken from culture after CMV antigen stimulation. The receptors shown here come from a human donor in good health (CMV status not recorded). Some clones in this sample may be carry-over from other donors' samples.

The chain has TRBV2 and TRBJ1-2, with D possibly matching TRBD1 (5 bases). The CDR3 consists of 13 residues. V lost 7 bases and J lost 5, with 14 bases in between. Germline values: CDR1 SNHLY, CDR2 FYNNEI. In DNA, the CDR3 is TGTGCCAGCACTCCGGGGGGAGGATATGGCTACACCTTC. The encoded protein is CASTPGGGYGYTF.

The V call is TRBV5-4, the J call TRBJ1-2; tentative D call: TRBD1 (5 bases). The length of the CDR3 is 14 residues. Germline CDR1 and CDR2: SGHNT and YYREEE (reference sequence). Trimming took 5 bases from V and 6 from J, leaving 17 bases between them. The CDR3 protein is CASRKVGELNGYTF. In DNA form, the CDR3 reads TGTGCCAGCAGGAAAGTGGGGGAGTTAAATGGCTACACCTTC.

This clonotype was counted only a few times. In DNA form, the CDR3 reads TGTGCCAGCGTCCGGGACCGAACCACAGATACGCAGTATTTT. Protein sequence: CASVRDRTTDTQYF. This sequence joins TRBV7-2 and TRBJ2-3; D may correspond to TRBD1 or TRBD2 (5 bases each). This CDR3 is 14 amino acids long. The V gene lost 8 bases and the J gene lost 2 bases, with 14 bases spanning the gap. Germline V gene data show CDR1 as SGHTA and CDR2 as FQGNSA.

This clonotype was found once. The V call is TRBV20-1, the J call TRBJ2-4, with 7 bases fitting TRBD1. After removal of 0 bases from V and 4 bases from J, the junction contained 12 bases not matched to a gene. This CDR3 contains 17 residues. The germline V gene encodes CDR1 DFQATT and CDR2 SNEGSKA (reference sequence). The CDR3 DNA is TGCAGTGCTAGAGATTTCGAGACAGGGCTGGCAAAAAACATTCAGTACTTC. Its protein product is CSARDFETGLAKNIQYF.

The CDR3, as DNA: TGTGCCAGCAGCCCGACGGCTGGGATGGATACGCAGTATTTT. Protein sequence: CASSPTAGMDTQYF. V and J are TRBV11-2 and TRBJ2-3; D is uncertain. V was trimmed by 5 bases and J by 6 bases, leaving 15 bases between them. The CDR3 loop spans 14 amino acids. Germline loops: CDR1 SGHAT, CDR2 FQNNGV.

The chain has TRBV11-2 and TRBJ1-1; D is uncertain. CDR1 is SGHAT and CDR2 is FQNNGV in the germline V gene. Trimming removed 6 bases from V and 1 base from J, with 12 bases in between. The CDR3 has 14 residues. Here the CDR3 DNA reads TGTGCCAGCAGACCCCAAGGGCCGAACACTGAAGCTTTCTTT. It is translated as CASRPQGPNTEAFF.

This clonotype was picked up many times. This rearrangement joins TRBV7-2 to TRBJ2-7; maybe TRBD2 (7 bases). This CDR3 comprises 14 residues. V was clipped by 1 base and J by 4 bases, with 11 bases between them. CDR1 is SGHTA, CDR2 FQGNSA, per germline. The CDR3 region is CASSLVGGPYEQYF. CDR3 in DNA: TGTGCCAGCAGCTTAGTGGGGGGGCCTTACGAGCAGTACTTC.

This clonotype has just a few counts. The chain carries TRBV19 and TRBJ2-1; TRBD2 is a possible D gene (5 bases). The CDR3 extends over 15 amino acids. Trimming shortened V by 5 bases and J by 2 bases, and 13 bases separated the two germline ends. Germline loops: CDR1 LNHDA, CDR2 SQIVND (reference sequence). The CDR3 is CASSRSGITYNEQFF. CDR3 DNA sequence: TGTGCCAGTAGTCGAAGCGGAATAACCTACAATGAGCAGTTCTTC.

This clonotype came up a few times. V usage is TRBV7-6 and J usage is TRBJ1-4, with D unclear. Germline lookup yields CDR1 SGHVS and CDR2 FNYEAQ. The CDR3 is 14 residues long. V was pared by 2 bases and J by 8 bases, with 12 bases between. The CDR3: CASSLTFAGEKLFF. The CDR3 DNA follows: TGTGCCAGCAGCTTAACGTTCGCGGGGGAAAAACTGTTTTTT.

The V gene is TRBV11-2, the J gene TRBJ2-1; unclear D gene. V was shortened by 4 bases and J by 0 bases, with 10 bases between the two germline ends. Germline V gene lookup returns CDR1 SGHAT and CDR2 FQNNGV. CDR3 length: 15 amino acids. CDR3 DNA sequence: TGTGCCAGCAGCTCGTCCTGGAGCTCCTACAATGAGCAGTTCTTC. Translated, it gives CASSSSWSSYNEQFF.

This rearrangement joins TRBV6-2 or TRBV6-3 to TRBJ2-3; D is undetermined. The V end lost 6 bases, the J end lost 3 bases, and 10 bases lay between the germline ends. CDR3 length: 13 residues. Germline values: CDR1 MNHEY, CDR2 SVGEGT. The CDR3 DNA follows: TGTGCCAGCAGGATTCCTCCAACAGATACGCAGTATTTT. This codes for CASRIPPTDTQYF.

In its sample, this clonotype was seen a few times. This rearrangement joins TRBV7-8 to TRBJ1-1, with 12 bases lining up with TRBD1. The CDR3 consists of 19 residues. The ends lost 1 base at V and 5 bases at J; junction bases unmatched: 14. The germline V gene encodes CDR1 SGHVS and CDR2 FQNEAQ. Written as DNA, the CDR3 is TGTGCCAGCAGCTTAGGGTCACCGGGACAGGGGGCTTCGAGGACTGAAGCTTTCTTT. It encodes CASSLGSPGQGASRTEAFF.